This TCR beta chain was identified during a study of blood T cell repertoires in COVID-19 (dated by TCRdb to the early 2020s). Background for the entire study: Collaborator samples came from the United States, Italy and Spain and covered acute and convalescent phases of COVID-19. The samples were drawn from the first 160 participants of the ongoing ImmuneRACE study and from some 1,300 subjects provided by 6 global collaborators. HLA class I and class II types, where available, came from metadata supplied by the sample provider rather than from assay-based typing. The material from the prospective study consisted of cDNA or gDNA derived from T cells, B-cell-depleted T cells, or PBMCs. A de-identified subject ID, COVID-19 status, age in years and sex were almost always included in the sample metadata. A freely available public database, intended as a resource for researchers studying the immune response to SARS-CoV-2, is where the repertoires were released. The dataset comprised deeply sampled blood TCRbeta repertoires from subjects exposed to, actively infected with, or recovered from COVID-19.

TCRbeta CDR3 regions were amplified from genomic DNA by means of the immunoSEQ Assay, a bias-controlled multiplex PCR. On the study's bioinformatics: Within the assay, amplification of reference gene primers was used to estimate how many nucleated cells each sample contained. To quantify the absolute abundance of each unique TCRbeta CDR3 rearrangement, sequence reads were collapsed and filtered. Productive Simpson clonality was computed per sample as the square root of Simpson's diversity index over productive rearrangements. This immuneACCESS table, as held by TCRdb, lists in-frame sequences with V and J called but not all clones. Of the missing ones, under half trace to an unresolved V gene in checked studies; the others have no known cause. V and J calls plus clone size are reproduced from that table; the DNA served to infer D and trimming. This sample has approximately 220,000 clones in its table, and roughly 89% of those were observed once. The top ten constitute approximately 15% of the sample.

Of note for this clone: Its specific antigen is unknown. Qualities for individual bases were not recorded, and no much larger clone is one base off.

Study-level results and caveats: The amount of clinical and demographic metadata varied by source and participant and was provided uncurated.

CDR1 LGHNA and CDR2 YNFKEQ are derived from the germline V gene. Counted from cysteine to phenylalanine, this CDR3 has 16 amino acids. Just the 48-base CDR3 DNA is kept, in frame starting at base 1. At the junction V is shortened by 4 bases and J by 7 bases, with 21 bases in between. In the prospective study, participants were about 18 to 90 years old, resided in around 25 geographic areas of the United States, and were enrolled through a virtual design. To assign participants to cohorts, the prospective study relied on clinical history that participants themselves reported in a screening survey and a study questionnaire. Exposed participants were defined as having been in contact with someone with a PCR-confirmed or clinician-diagnosed COVID-19 case within 2 weeks of study entry. In the prospective study, whole blood, serum and a nasopharyngeal or oropharyngeal swab were collected from each participant by mobile phlebotomists. Prospective study participants could optionally give additional blood draws and questionnaires over an approximately two-month period. Prospective study blood samples were shipped either frozen or at room temperature before DNA extraction.

The V and J segments used are TRBV4-2 and TRBJ2-3; the best D guess is TRBD2, with 7 bases matching. What was sequenced was PBMCs or T cells enriched from blood (not recorded which). The clonotype comes from a young man who had been exposed to COVID-19. The DNA sequence follows: TGTGCCAGCAGCCCCTCTACGGGGGGCCGGGGGAATACGCAGTATTTT. Its translation reads: CASSPSTGGRGNTQYF.